These 24 T cell receptor beta chains share one sample of origin, sequenced in a study of blood T cell repertoires in COVID-19. Here immunoSEQ multiplex PCR was the method, and the copy in TCRdb shows in-frame clones only, minus some. The sample contains roughly 230,000 clones, 90% of which appear only once. Sample: peripheral blood. All receptors come from a woman in her fifties or sixties with COVID-19, enrolled during active disease.

This clone was detected only once. The rearrangement links TRBV19 to TRBJ2-7; the match to TRBD1 covers 8 bases. Germline V gives CDR1 LNHDA, CDR2 SQIVND (reference sequence). The V gene end was trimmed by 0 bases and the J gene end by 2 bases; junction bases not matched to a gene: 6. The CDR3 covers 16 residues. CDR3 nucleotide sequence: TGTGCCAGTAGTATAGATTTCCGGACAGGGACCTACGAGCAGTACTTC. Translated, it gives CASSIDFRTGTYEQYF. Variable domain in full (rest from reference TRBV19 and TRBJ2-7): DGGITQSPKYLFRKEGQNVTLSCEQNLNHDAMYWYRQDPGQGLRLIYYSQIVNDFQKGDIAEGYSVSREKKESFPLTVTSAQKNPTAFYLCASSIDFRTGTYEQYFGPGTRLTVT.

The CDR3: CASSLRQLNEKLFF. Written as DNA, the CDR3 is TGTGCCAGCAGCTTACGACAGCTGAATGAAAAACTGTTTTTT. The chain recombines TRBV7-9 with TRBJ1-4, with D possibly TRBD1 on 5 matching bases. The CDR3 is 14 residues long. The V and J ends lost 2 bases and 5 bases respectively, with 9 bases between them. CDR1 SEHNR and CDR2 FQNEAQ come from the germline V gene (reference sequence). The variable domain in full, with the rest retrieved from reference TRBV7-9 and TRBJ1-4, is DTGVSQNPRHKITKRGQNVTFRCDPISEHNRLYWYRQTLGQGPEFLTYFQNEAQLEKSRLLSDRFSAERPKGSFSTLEIQRTEQGDSAMYLCASSLRQLNEKLFFGSGTQLSVL.

This rearrangement joins TRBV11-1 to TRBJ1-6, with D maybe TRBD1 (5 bases). CDR3 size: 15 residues. With 6 bases removed from V and 10 bases from J, the gap between germline ends came to 19 bases. The V gene's germline CDR1 is SGHAT and CDR2 FQDESV (reference sequence). CDR3 amino acids: CASSSLGAFGSPLHF. CDR3 DNA sequence: TGTGCCAGCAGTTCCCTAGGGGCTTTCGGGTCACCCCTCCACTTT. The variable domain in full, with the rest retrieved from reference TRBV11-1 and TRBJ1-6, is EAEVAQSPRYKITEKSQAVAFWCDPISGHATLYWYRQILGQGPELLVQFQDESVVDDSQLPKDRFSAERLKGVDSTLKIQPAELGDSAMYLCASSSLGAFGSPLHFGNGTRLTVT.

V and J are TRBV7-9 and TRBJ1-3; D gene unclear. The V gene lost 5 bases and the J gene lost 7 bases, with 18 bases spanning the gap. Germline CDR1 and CDR2: SEHNR and FQNEAQ (reference sequence). This CDR3 region has 15 residues. This CDR3 is CASSPTGSSSNTIYF. CDR3 nucleotide sequence: TGTGCCAGCAGCCCGACCGGGTCCTCCTCGAACACCATATATTTT.

This clone was detected once. The chain has TRBV27 and TRBJ1-1; no clear D gene. Germline V lookup: CDR1 MNHEY, CDR2 SMNVEV (reference sequence). The V and J ends lost 5 bases and 5 bases respectively, with 12 bases between them. The CDR3 runs to 13 residues. The CDR3 is CASSHPSGTEAFF. The CDR3 DNA follows: TGTGCCAGCAGTCACCCCAGCGGTACTGAAGCTTTCTTT.

This clone has only a few counts. This rearrangement joins TRBV5-1 to TRBJ2-1; 9 bases align to TRBD1. Trimming removed 4 bases from V and 7 bases from J; junction bases left unmatched: 6. Germline V gene data show CDR1 as SGHRS and CDR2 as YFSETQ. The CDR3 spans 14 residues. The CDR3 spells CASSAGQGQNEQFF. CDR3 nucleotides: TGCGCCAGCAGCGCGGGACAGGGACAGAATGAGCAGTTCTTC. Variable domain in full (rest from reference TRBV5-1 and TRBJ2-1): KAGVTQTPRYLIKTRGQQVTLSCSPISGHRSVSWYQQTPGQGLQFLFEYFSETQRNKGNFPGRFSGRQFSNSRSEMNVSTLELGDSALYLCASSAGQGQNEQFFGPGTRLTVL.

This sequence joins TRBV11-2 and TRBJ1-1; no reliable D call. The CDR3 has 16 amino acids. Germline loops: CDR1 SGHAT, CDR2 FQNNGV. V shed 1 base and J shed 4 bases, with 16 bases lying between them. The CDR3 here is CASSLAAKSGTTEAFF. CDR3 bases: TGTGCCAGCAGCTTAGCCGCTAAATCGGGTACCACTGAAGCTTTCTTT.

The rearrangement uses TRBV9 and TRBJ2-3, with D possibly matching TRBD1 (7 bases). Trimming removed 3 bases from V and 4 bases from J, with 15 bases in between. This CDR3 spans 15 amino acids. Germline V lookup: CDR1 SGDLS, CDR2 YYNGEE. The CDR3 DNA reads TGTGCCAGCAGCGATCAAGGCAGGGGGGCAGATACGCAGTATTTT. This translates into CASSDQGRGADTQYF.

The gene calls are TRBV19 and TRBJ2-7, with a weak D call TRBD2 (5 bases). V shed 6 bases and J shed 4 bases, with 10 bases lying between them. CDR3 length: 12 residues. Per germline, CDR1 LNHDA and CDR2 SQIVND (reference sequence). This CDR3 is CASSRGVYEQYF. The CDR3 nucleotides are TGTGCCAGTAGCCGGGGAGTATACGAGCAGTACTTC.

V gene TRBV29-1 combines with J gene TRBJ2-7; TRBD1 matches at 7 bases. Trimming took 1 base from V and 3 from J; bases not matched to a gene: 3. There are 13 residues in the CDR3. Germline lookup yields CDR1 SQVTM and CDR2 ANQGSEA. CDR3 sequence reads: CSVEGRTGYEQYF. The CDR3 nucleotides are TGCAGCGTTGAAGGCCGGACAGGCTACGAGCAGTACTTC.

The chain has TRBV29-1 and TRBJ1-2, with 9 bases aligning to TRBD1. The length of the CDR3 is 15 residues. Germline CDR1 reads SQVTM; CDR2 reads ANQGSEA. Trimming at V came to 1 base and at J to 4 bases, leaving 7 bases not matched to a gene. This CDR3 is CSVEGGTGQIYGYTF. DNA for the CDR3: TGCAGCGTTGAAGGGGGGACAGGGCAAATCTATGGCTACACCTTC.

The gene calls are TRBV7-2 and TRBJ1-2; 9 bases line up with TRBD1. CDR3 length equals 14 residues. V shed 5 bases, J shed 7 bases, and the junction held 8 bases outside the gene matches. Germline lookup yields CDR1 SGHTA and CDR2 FQGNSA. The CDR3 DNA is TGTGCCAGCAGCACGGGACAGGGTTCGAGTGGCTACACCTTC. Amino acids: CASSTGQGSSGYTF.

The chain uses TRBV2 and TRBJ1-6; 8 positions match TRBD1. Looked up from germline, CDR1 is SNHLY and CDR2 is FYNNEI. The V and J ends lost 1 base and 3 bases, in that order; junction bases with no gene match: 8. This CDR3 is built from 18 residues. The chain's CDR3 is CASSEVGSGGLYNSPLHF. The CDR3 nucleotides are TGTGCCAGCAGTGAAGTTGGTTCAGGGGGCCTCTATAATTCACCCCTCCACTTT.

The chain couples TRBV5-1 to TRBJ1-2; 8 bases map to TRBD1. The CDR3 is 15 residues long. With V trimmed by 4 bases and J by 3 bases, 8 bases remained unmatched. Germline lookup yields CDR1 SGHRS and CDR2 YFSETQ. The CDR3 bases are TGCGCCAGCAGCAAGGACAGGGCGGTCGACTATGGCTACACCTTC. Translation: CASSKDRAVDYGYTF.

The rearrangement joins TRBV7-3 to TRBJ1-6; 10 bases are shared with TRBD1. V shed 4 bases, J shed 7 bases, and the junction held 7 bases outside the gene matches. The germline gives CDR1 SGHTA, CDR2 FQGTGA. CDR3 length: 16 residues. CDR3 region: CASSWTGGARNSPLHF. The CDR3 DNA reads as TGTGCCAGCAGCTGGACAGGGGGGGCGAGGAATTCACCCCTCCACTTT.

The chain has TRBV2 and TRBJ1-3; 8 nucleotides match TRBD1. Germline CDR1 and CDR2: SNHLY and FYNNEI. This CDR3 has 13 amino acids. V lost 7 bases and J lost 3; bases outside the gene matches: 2. The CDR3 region has the DNA TGTGCCAGCATGGGGACAGGTGGAAACACCATATATTTT. It specifies CASMGTGGNTIYF.

The V call is TRBV19, the J call TRBJ2-2; TRBD1 matches 9 bases. The CDR3 totals 15 residues. V trimming: 5 bases; J trimming: 4 bases; junction bases outside the gene matches: 5. CDR1 LNHDA and CDR2 SQIVND come from the germline V gene (reference sequence). In DNA form, the CDR3 reads TGTGCCAGTAGTCCCGGGACAGGGCGCACCGGGGAGCTGTTTTTT. This translates into CASSPGTGRTGELFF.

The chain has TRBV7-8 and TRBJ2-5; 10 nucleotides align to TRBD1. CDR3 length: 15 amino acids. CDR1 and CDR2 (germline): SGHVS, FQNEAQ. J gave up 5 bases and V 6 bases, and 9 bases lay outside the gene matches. The CDR3 loop is CASRRSTGGGETQYF. Here the CDR3 DNA reads TGTGCCAGCAGACGATCGACAGGGGGCGGGGAGACCCAGTACTTC.

CDR3: CASSPRQGFAFF. In DNA, the CDR3 is TGTGCCAGCTCACCGAGACAGGGTTTTGCTTTCTTT. J is TRBJ1-1 and V is TRBV18; the match to TRBD1 covers 7 bases. V lost 3 bases and J lost 11; bases outside the gene matches: 6. Germline V gene lookup returns CDR1 KGHSH and CDR2 LQKENI. This CDR3 spans 12 amino acids.

The chain is built from TRBV4-2 and TRBJ1-6; the D gene is possibly TRBD1 (5 bases). This CDR3 comprises 17 residues. Deletions cut 2 bases from V and 5 bases from J, with 16 bases between. Germline V gene sequence: CDR1 LGHNA, CDR2 YNFKEQ. The chain's CDR3 is CASSQPPGGGNNSPLHF. CDR3 coding DNA: TGTGCCAGCAGCCAACCGCCCGGGGGTGGGAATAATTCACCCCTCCACTTT.

The CDR3 loop is CASQQGVNTEAFF. The CDR3, as DNA: TGTGCCAGCCAACAGGGGGTGAACACTGAAGCTTTCTTT. The J gene is TRBJ1-1, the V gene TRBV12-3 or TRBV12-4, with 8 bases fitting TRBD1. V shed 8 bases, J shed 0 bases, and the junction held 2 bases outside the gene matches. The CDR3 runs 13 residues.

The J gene is TRBJ1-6, the V gene TRBV11-2; D is ambiguous. CDR3 length equals 15 residues. Germline loops: CDR1 SGHAT, CDR2 FQNNGV. V lost 5 bases to trimming and J lost 7 bases, with 15 bases between them. This CDR3 is CASSPISGLNSPLHF. CDR3 sequence (DNA): TGTGCCAGCAGCCCAATTTCCGGGTTAAATTCACCCCTCCACTTT. Full variable domain (remainder filled in from reference TRBV11-2 and TRBJ1-6): EAGVAQSPRYKIIEKRQSVAFWCNPISGHATLYWYQQILGQGPKLLIQFQNNGVVDDSQLPKDRFSAERLKGVDSTLKIQPAKLEDSAVYLCASSPISGLNSPLHFGNGTRLTVT.

V usage is TRBV7-9 and J usage is TRBJ1-2; D call uncertain. The CDR3 covers 14 residues. The V end was cut by 3 bases, the J end by 3 bases, with 11 bases between. Per the germline V gene, CDR1 is SEHNR and CDR2 is FQNEAQ (reference sequence). The CDR3 coding sequence is TGTGCCAGCAGCTTCAGACCGGAGGACTATGGCTACACCTTC. Its protein product is CASSFRPEDYGYTF.

This rearrangement joins TRBV5-1 to TRBJ2-5; D possibly corresponds to TRBD1 (5 bases). Trimming took off 2 bases at V and 5 bases at J, with 10 bases between the two ends. This CDR3 has 13 residues. In germline, CDR1 is SGHRS, CDR2 YFSETQ. As DNA, the CDR3 is TGCGCCAGCAGCTTCGGCAGGGATGAGACCCAGTACTTC. It encodes CASSFGRDETQYF.